The rows below give T cell receptor beta chains drawn from one sample of a study of blood T cell repertoires in COVID-19. Only in-frame clones appear in the TCRdb table, and some are missing; sequencing was by immunoSEQ multiplex PCR. The sample comprises approximately 380,000 clones, less than 85% of which are singletons, and roughly 3.4% rests with the top ten. Input material: peripheral blood. The receptors shown here come from a woman aged 18-29 years with acute or convalescent COVID-19. Each CDR3 is given without its conserved first and last residue. D genes are given only for firm matches.

TRBD1	TRBV3-1/TRBV3-2	ASSVTGGAPMNTEAF
.	TRBV5-1	ASSLNGIDEQY
.	TRBV10-1	ASSENWANNEQF
.	TRBV7-9	ASSSKFAFPTGEKLF
TRBD1	TRBV2	ASSGDRGSMETQY
.	TRBV9	ASSVAFRDGNEQF
TRBD2	TRBV6-4	ASSRGLADNEQF
.	TRBV19	ASTRPGDYGYT
TRBD2	TRBV9	ASSNSGRADTQY
TRBD2	TRBV5-6	ASSETGTSINEQF
TRBD2	TRBV5-1	ASSFFLLAGGPKSTYNEQF
.	TRBV28	ASRPRGYSNQPQH
TRBD1	TRBV9	ASSVQGQGDYGYT
TRBD1	TRBV28	ASSFRQGRGYT
TRBD2	TRBV5-1	ASSLGLAGVLISYEQY
.	TRBV18	ASSPPGATGNTIY
TRBD1	TRBV19	ASEISGTGVYQPQH